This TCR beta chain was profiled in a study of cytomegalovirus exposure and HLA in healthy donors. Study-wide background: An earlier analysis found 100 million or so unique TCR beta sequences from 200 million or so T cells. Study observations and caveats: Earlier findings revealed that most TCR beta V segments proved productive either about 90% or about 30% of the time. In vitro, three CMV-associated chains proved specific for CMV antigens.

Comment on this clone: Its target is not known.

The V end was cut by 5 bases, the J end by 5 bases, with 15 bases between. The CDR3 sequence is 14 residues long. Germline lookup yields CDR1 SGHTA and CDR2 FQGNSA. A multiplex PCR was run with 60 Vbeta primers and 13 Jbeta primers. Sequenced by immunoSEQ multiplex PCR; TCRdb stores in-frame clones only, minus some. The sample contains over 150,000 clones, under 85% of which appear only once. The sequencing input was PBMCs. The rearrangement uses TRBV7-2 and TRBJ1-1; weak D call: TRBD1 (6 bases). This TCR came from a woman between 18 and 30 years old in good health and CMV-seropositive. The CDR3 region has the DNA TGTGCCAGCAGCGTAACAGGGCCGGTAACTGAAGCTTTCTTT. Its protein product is CASSVTGPVTEAFF.